The next 6 T cell receptor beta chains were all read from a single sample in a study of T cells in Graves' hyperthyroidism and ophthalmopathy. Researchers amplified the TCR beta CDR3 regions from RNA transcripts. A first-round RT-PCR of the TCR CDR3 used the HTBI primer set. MiXCR, applied by TCRdb to the multiplex PCR reads, yields one record per CDR3 protein. The data hold roughly 700,000 distinct CDR3 sequences, with about a third observed a single time. The sequenced sample consisted of blood. These receptors all come from a woman aged 40 to 50 with Graves' hyperthyroidism.

The V and J genes are TRBV20-1 and TRBJ2-7; 8 nucleotides line up with TRBD1. The V gene's germline CDR1 is DFQATT and CDR2 SNEGSKA (reference sequence). The V gene end was trimmed by 7 bases and the J gene end by 3 bases; junction bases not matched to a gene: 23. CDR3 length: 18 residues. CDR3 loop: CSVPNPDRVLTSGYEQYF. In DNA form, the CDR3 reads TGCAGTGTCCCTAACCCGGACAGGGTCCTAACCTCCGGCTACGAGCAGTACTTC.

This clonotype turned up a few times. This chain links TRBV5-6 with TRBJ1-2; 10 positions match TRBD1. Per the germline V gene, CDR1 is SGHDT and CDR2 is YYEEEE. The J segment lost 6 bases and the V segment lost 4 bases, leaving 9 bases of the junction unmatched. The CDR3 runs to 15 residues. The CDR3 DNA reads TGTGCCAGCAGCACCCGAAATGACAGGGGGCATGGCTACACCTTC. Protein product: CASSTRNDRGHGYTF.

This chain links TRBV6-2 or TRBV6-3 with TRBJ2-5; a possible D gene is TRBD2 (5 bases). V dropped 6 bases and J dropped 7 bases, with 21 bases sitting between them. This CDR3 region has 15 residues. Germline V lookup: CDR1 MNHEY, CDR2 SVGEGT. In nucleotides, the CDR3 is TGTGCCAGCAGGTCGGGGATAGGCGGAGAAGGGACCCAGTACTTC. Translation: CASRSGIGGEGTQYF.

This clonotype was detected a few times. This CDR3 reads CASSLAGLAGGEGQFF. Written as DNA, the CDR3 is TGTGCCAGCAGCTTAGCGGGACTAGCGGGAGGGGAGGGTCAGTTCTTC. The rearrangement joins TRBV7-2 to TRBJ2-1; 16 positions match TRBD2. Germline V gene sequence: CDR1 SGHTA, CDR2 FQGNSA. V lost 0 bases to trimming and J lost 13 bases; unmatched junction nucleotides: 6. The CDR3 has 16 amino acids. The complete variable domain, with remaining parts taken from reference TRBV7-2 and TRBJ2-1, reads GAGVSQSPSNKVTEKGKDVELRCDPISGHTALYWYRQSLGQGLEFLIYFQGNSAPDKSGLPSDRFSAERTGGSVSTLTIQRTQQEDSAVYLCASSLAGLAGGEGQFFGPGTRLTVL.

Regarding this clonotype: One end of the junction varies from germline; a read error may be responsible. The rearrangement joins TRBV2 to TRBJ2-6; D possibly corresponds to TRBD2 (5 bases). This CDR3 has 15 residues. Germline-derived CDR1 and CDR2 are SNHLY and FYNNEI. CDR3 sequence reads: CASREADAGANVLTF. CDR3 DNA: TGTGCCAGCAGGGAAGCGGACGCTGGGGCCAACGTCCTGACTTTC.

The rearrangement uses TRBV28 and TRBJ1-1, with a possible D match to TRBD1 (6 bases). Germline V lookup: CDR1 MDHEN, CDR2 SYDVKM. Trimming cost V 6 bases and J 5 bases, with 19 bases left between them. This CDR3 has 15 amino acids. Here the CDR3 reads CASRLQTGRGTEAFF. CDR3 sequence (DNA): TGTGCCAGCAGACTCCAAACAGGGAGGGGAACTGAAGCTTTCTTT.